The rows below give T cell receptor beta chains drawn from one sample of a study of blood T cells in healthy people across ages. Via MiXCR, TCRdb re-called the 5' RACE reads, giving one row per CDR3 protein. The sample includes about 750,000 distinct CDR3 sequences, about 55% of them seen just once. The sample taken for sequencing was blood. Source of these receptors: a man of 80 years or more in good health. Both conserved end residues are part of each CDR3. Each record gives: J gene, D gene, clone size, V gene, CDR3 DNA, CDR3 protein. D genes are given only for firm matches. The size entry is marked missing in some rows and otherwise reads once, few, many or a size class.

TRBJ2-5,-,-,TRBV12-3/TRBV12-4,TGTGCCAGCAGTTTAAGGGGGGCGCGGGAGACCCAGTACTTC,CASSLRGARETQYF
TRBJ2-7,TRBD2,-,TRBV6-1,TGTGCCAGCAGTGGTAGACTAGCGGGAAACTCCTACGAGCAGTACTTC,CASSGRLAGNSYEQYF
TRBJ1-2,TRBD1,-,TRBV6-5,TGTGCCAGCGGCTCAGGGGGGGGGCTGGGCTATGGCTACACCTTC,CASGSGGGLGYGYTF
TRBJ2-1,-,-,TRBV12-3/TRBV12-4,TGTGCCAGCAGCGCCCAAGGGTTGGGCTCCTACAATGAGCAGTTCTTC,CASSAQGLGSYNEQFF
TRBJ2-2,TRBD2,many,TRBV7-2,TGTGCCAGCAGCTTAGCGCGACTAGCGGGCACCGGGGAGCTGTTTTTT,CASSLARLAGTGELFF
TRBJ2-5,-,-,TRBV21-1,TGTGCCAGCGGCAAAGGGACAGGGGGTTGGTACTTC,CASGKGTGGWYF
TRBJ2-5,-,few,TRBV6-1,TGTGCCAGCAGTGAACCTGGATACCAAGAGACCCAGTACTTC,CASSEPGYQETQYF
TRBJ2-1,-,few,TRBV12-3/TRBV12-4,TGTGCCAGCAGCAAGCCTTCTGGCATCTCCTACAATGAGCAGTTCTTC,CASSKPSGISYNEQFF
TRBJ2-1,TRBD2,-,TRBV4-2,TGTGCCAGCAGCCAAGTATCTGCGGGGGTGCTTAATGAGCAGTTCTTC,CASSQVSAGVLNEQFF
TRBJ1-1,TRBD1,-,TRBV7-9,TGTGCCAGCAGCTCCGACAGGGCCAACACTGAAGCTTTCTTT,CASSSDRANTEAFF
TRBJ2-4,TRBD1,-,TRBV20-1,TGCAGTGCGAAGGACAGGGTAAACATTCAGTACTTC,CSAKDRVNIQYF
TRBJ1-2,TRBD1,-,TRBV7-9,TGTGCCAGCAGCCGCCAACTCACAGGGGGGAGCTACACCTTC,CASSRQLTGGSYTF
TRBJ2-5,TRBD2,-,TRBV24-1,TGTGCCACCAGTGACCGCTGGTCCGGGACTAGCGGGAGGGAAGAGACCCAGTACTTC,CATSDRWSGTSGREETQYF
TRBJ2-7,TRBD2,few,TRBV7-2,TGTGCCAGCAGTTCCCCTAGCGGGATAGGGTACGAGCAGTACTTC,CASSSPSGIGYEQYF
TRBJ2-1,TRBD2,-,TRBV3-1,TGTGCCAGCAGCCAAGGCCGACTAGCGCTCGGCAATGAGCAGTTCTTC,CASSQGRLALGNEQFF
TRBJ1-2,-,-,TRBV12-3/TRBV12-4,TGTGCCAGCAGTCCCCTCCAAGGGCAAAATGGCTACACCTTC,CASSPLQGQNGYTF
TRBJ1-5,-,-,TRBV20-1,TGCAGTGCTAGCCGCTCAGGGGTAAGCAATCAGCCCCAGCATTTT,CSASRSGVSNQPQHF
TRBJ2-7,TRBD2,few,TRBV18,TGTGCCAGCTCACCACCGGGGCGGGGGACCTACGAGCAGTACTTC,CASSPPGRGTYEQYF
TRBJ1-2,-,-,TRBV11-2,TGTGCCAGCAGCTCCCGGGCAGGATGGTATGGCTACACCTTC,CASSSRAGWYGYTF
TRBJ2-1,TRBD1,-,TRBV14,TGTGCCAGCAGCCATGACAGGGGCCGGATTGTCAATGAGCAGTTCTTC,CASSHDRGRIVNEQFF
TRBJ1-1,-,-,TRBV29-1,TGCAGCGCATACACTGAACCATACTCTGAAGCTTTCTTT,CSAYTEPYSEAFF
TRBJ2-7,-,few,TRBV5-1,TGCGCCAGCAGCTTGGCGACTACGGGTTCCTCAGAGCAGTACTTC,CASSLATTGSSEQYF
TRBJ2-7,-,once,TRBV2,TGTGCCAGCAACCAAAGGGGCGCCTACGAGCAGTACTTC,CASNQRGAYEQYF
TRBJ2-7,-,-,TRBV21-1,TGTGCCAGCAACCCTGGGAGGACAGACCCCTTTTACGAGCAGTACTTC,CASNPGRTDPFYEQYF
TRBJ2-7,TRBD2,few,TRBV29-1,TGCAGCGTTGGACTAGCGGACAATGAGCAGTACTTC,CSVGLADNEQYF
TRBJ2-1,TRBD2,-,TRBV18,TGTGCCAGCTCACCTGAGCTCGGGACTAGCGGGAGAGGTATGCAGTTCTTC,CASSPELGTSGRGMQFF
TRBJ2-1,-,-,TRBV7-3,TGTGCCAGCAGCCCGCGGACAACCGCGGGTCAGTTCTTC,CASSPRTTAGQFF
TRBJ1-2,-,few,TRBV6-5,TGTGCCAGCAGTCTCAGGAGTAACTATGGCTACACCTTC,CASSLRSNYGYTF
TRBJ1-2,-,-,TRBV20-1,TGCAGTGCTAGGAAGATAACTAACTATGGCTACACCTTC,CSARKITNYGYTF
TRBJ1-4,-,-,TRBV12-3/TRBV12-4,TGTGCCAGCAGTTTCGGGGCGGACATTGAAAAACTGTATTTT,CASSFGADIEKLYF
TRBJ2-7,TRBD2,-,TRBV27,TGTGCCAGCAGCCAGGTGGGGGGGTGGGCCGGTGAGCAGTACTTC,CASSQVGGWAGEQYF
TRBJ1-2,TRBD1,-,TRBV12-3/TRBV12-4,TGTGCCAGCAGTGCGAGACAGGGCCTGGGCTATGGCTACACCTTC,CASSARQGLGYGYTF
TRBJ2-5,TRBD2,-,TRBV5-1,TGCGCCAGCAGCTTTTTGGCTAGCGGGGAAGAGACCCAGTACTTC,CASSFLASGEETQYF
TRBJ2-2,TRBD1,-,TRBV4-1,TGCGCCAGCAGCCCCCCTTGGGGGACAGGAAACACCGGGGAGCTGTTTTTT,CASSPPWGTGNTGELFF
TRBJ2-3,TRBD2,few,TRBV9,TGTGCCAGCAGCGTAGGGGGACTAGCGGGAGATACGCAGTATTTT,CASSVGGLAGDTQYF
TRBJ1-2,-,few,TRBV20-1,TGCAGTGCTAGGGCAGGGGCGTATGGCTACACCTTC,CSARAGAYGYTF
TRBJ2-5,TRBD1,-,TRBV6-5,TGTGCCAGCAGCCTTGGGACAGGCGGGAAGACCCAGTACTTC,CASSLGTGGKTQYF
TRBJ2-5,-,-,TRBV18,TGTGCCAGCTCGCAGGACACAACCTTCCGGGAGACCCAGTACTTC,CASSQDTTFRETQYF
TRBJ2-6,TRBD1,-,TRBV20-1,TGCAGTGCTAGAGATGGCAGACAGGGGGCCGATCCCTACTCTGGGGCCAACGTCCTGACTTTC,CSARDGRQGADPYSGANVLTF
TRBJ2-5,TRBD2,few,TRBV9,TGTGCCAGCAGCGACGGGACTAGCGGCATGGGAGGATTAGAGACCCAGTACTTC,CASSDGTSGMGGLETQYF
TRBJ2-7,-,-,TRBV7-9,TGTGCCAGCAGCTTTAAGGTTGGCAGGGACTACGAGCAGTACTTC,CASSFKVGRDYEQYF
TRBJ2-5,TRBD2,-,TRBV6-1,TGTGCCAGCAGTGTTTTTCTAGCGGACAAAGAGGAGACCCAGTACTTC,CASSVFLADKEETQYF
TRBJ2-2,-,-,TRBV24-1,TGTGCCACCTCGGGCCTCCGGGGCACCGGGGAGCTGTTTTTT,CATSGLRGTGELFF
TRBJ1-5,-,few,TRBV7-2,TGTGCCAGCAGGTCCACTAAGGGCAATCAGCCCCAGCATTTT,CASRSTKGNQPQHF
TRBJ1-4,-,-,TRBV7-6,TGTGCCAGCAGCTTAGCGCTTGGGGCTGGGGAAAAACTGTTTTTT,CASSLALGAGEKLFF
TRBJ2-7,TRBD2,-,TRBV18,TGTGCCAGCTCTACACTAGCGGGAGGAACCTACGAGCAGTACTTC,CASSTLAGGTYEQYF
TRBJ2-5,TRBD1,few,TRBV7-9,TGTGCCAGCAGTGAGACAGGGCAAGAGACCCAGTACTTC,CASSETGQETQYF
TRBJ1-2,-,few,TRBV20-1,TGCAGTGCTGTGACCGGGTATGGCTACACCTTC,CSAVTGYGYTF
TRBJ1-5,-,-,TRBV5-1,TGCGCCAGCAGCCGGGATAGGCGCAGCCAGCCCCAGCATTTT,CASSRDRRSQPQHF
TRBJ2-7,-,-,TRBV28,TGTGCCGCTCAAGTTCCGGGCAGGGGGGAATCCTACGAGCAGTACTTC,CAAQVPGRGESYEQYF
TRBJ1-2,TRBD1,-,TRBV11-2,TGTGCCAGCAGCTCTACGGACAGGGGGCATGGCTACACCTTC,CASSSTDRGHGYTF